These T cell receptor beta chains were read from a single sample in a study of Ad26.COV2.S vaccination and SARS-CoV-2 variants. The protocol was immunoSEQ multiplex PCR, while the TCRdb copy is restricted to in-frame clones and leaves out a portion. The sample includes about 350,000 clones, approximately 86% of them seen just once. The material was peripheral blood, obtained in a trial of Ad26.COV2.S vaccine versus placebo. Every receptor here comes from a person between 18 and 59 years old who received the Ad26.COV2.S COVID-19 vaccine or a placebo. Both conserved end residues are part of each CDR3. A D gene is named only where the DNA matches it firmly. Size is stated for part of the rows, as once, few or many counts, or as a class when the clone is expanded.

v_call	cdr3_length	clone_size	d_call	j_call	cdr3_nt	cdr3_aa
TRBV27	17	-	TRBD2	TRBJ2-7	TGTGCCAGCGGGGCCCCATCCAAAGCGGGGGTGTCCTACGAGCAGTACTTC	CASGAPSKAGVSYEQYF
TRBV27	15	-	-	TRBJ1-1	TGTGCCAGCAGTCTTCGCAGGGTGACAAACACTGAAGCTTTCTTT	CASSLRRVTNTEAFF
TRBV7-2	15	-	-	TRBJ2-3	TGTGCCAGCAGCTTTTGGACAGCGGTAACAGATACGCAGTATTTT	CASSFWTAVTDTQYF
TRBV30	13	-	-	TRBJ1-2	TGTGCCTCGAGGGGACGGACTAACTATGGCTACACCTTC	CASRGRTNYGYTF
TRBV12-3/TRBV12-4	12	-	-	TRBJ2-7	TGTGCCAGCAGTTTGGAGGTACTCGAGCAGTACTTC	CASSLEVLEQYF
TRBV28	15	-	-	TRBJ1-4	TGTGCCAGCAGTTTAATACAAGCAACTAATGAAAAACTGTTTTTT	CASSLIQATNEKLFF
TRBV7-2	16	-	-	TRBJ1-2	TGTGCCAGCAGCTTACCCGCCGGGACATACAACTATGGCTACACCTTC	CASSLPAGTYNYGYTF
TRBV6-2/TRBV6-3	14	-	-	TRBJ1-1	TGTGCCAGCAGTCCGGGACTGGGGAACACTGAAGCTTTCTTT	CASSPGLGNTEAFF
TRBV7-3	13	-	-	TRBJ1-3	TGTGCCAGCAGCGCTTTCCGGGGAAACACCATATATTTT	CASSAFRGNTIYF
TRBV4-3	16	-	-	TRBJ1-3	TGCGCCAGCAGCCAAGATTTGAGAGGCTCTGGAAACACCATATATTTT	CASSQDLRGSGNTIYF
TRBV11-1	15	-	-	TRBJ2-4	TGTGCCAGCAGCTCAGGCACCTTAGAGGGAAACATTCAGTACTTC	CASSSGTLEGNIQYF
TRBV7-9	16	-	-	TRBJ2-7	TGTGCCAGCAGCTTCGGAAGTACAGGGGGGGCCTACGAGCAGTACTTC	CASSFGSTGGAYEQYF
TRBV19	14	-	-	TRBJ2-7	TGTGCCAGTAGTGCCTCCGTCTCCAACTACGAGCAGTACTTC	CASSASVSNYEQYF
TRBV29-1	13	-	TRBD1	TRBJ2-7	TGCAGCGTCGACCTGGGGACAGGGGGCGAGCAGTACTTC	CSVDLGTGGEQYF
TRBV7-2	15	-	TRBD1	TRBJ1-2	TGTGCCAGCAGCTCCTACAGGGGAGCTAACTATGGCTACACCTTC	CASSSYRGANYGYTF
TRBV4-1	16	-	TRBD1	TRBJ2-2	TGCGCCAGCAGCCAAGGGACAGGGTGGGCCACCGGGGAGCTGTTTTTT	CASSQGTGWATGELFF
TRBV18	14	-	-	TRBJ1-2	TGTGCCAGCTCACCACCGGGAGCTAACTATGGCTACACCTTC	CASSPPGANYGYTF
TRBV7-9	14	-	-	TRBJ1-2	TGTGCCAGCAGCTTAGCGCGGCAGGGCTATGGCTACACCTTC	CASSLARQGYGYTF
TRBV5-1	15	once	-	TRBJ1-3	TGCGCCAGCAGTCCCGACGGACTGTCTGGAAACACCATATATTTT	CASSPDGLSGNTIYF
TRBV24-1	15	few	-	TRBJ2-1	TGTGCCACCAGTGATGCCTCCGCCTGGGCCAATGAGCAGTTCTTC	CATSDASAWANEQFF
TRBV30	14	-	TRBD2	TRBJ2-1	TGTGCCTGGAGTGTGGGGGGGAGTCATAATGAGCAGTTCTTC	CAWSVGGSHNEQFF
TRBV10-3	17	once	TRBD2	TRBJ2-3	TGTGCCATCAGTGAGTCGGCGGGGGGTACTAGCACAGATACGCAGTATTTT	CAISESAGGTSTDTQYF
TRBV28	15	-	-	TRBJ2-7	TGTGCCAGCAGTTCTAGATTGGGACAACACTACGAGCAGTACTTC	CASSSRLGQHYEQYF
TRBV5-6	11	-	-	TRBJ1-1	TGTGCCAGCAGCTTAGCATCTGAAGCTTTCTTT	CASSLASEAFF
TRBV28	15	-	-	TRBJ2-5	TGTGCCACCATACCCCCAATGGGGCTCCAAGAGACCCAGTACTTC	CATIPPMGLQETQYF
TRBV3-1/TRBV3-2	14	-	-	TRBJ1-6	TGTGCCAGCAGCCATGGGCAGCAAAATTCACCCCTCCACTTT	CASSHGQQNSPLHF
TRBV10-3	15	-	-	TRBJ1-5	TGTGCCATCAGTGAGTCCGCGAGGAATTCGGGGCCCCAGCATTTT	CAISESARNSGPQHF
TRBV10-2	11	-	TRBD2	TRBJ2-1	TGCGCCAGCGGGAGGGTGGATGAGCAGTTCTTC	CASGRVDEQFF
TRBV7-9	17	-	-	TRBJ2-1	TGTGCCAGCAGCCCCAGGAGAGCTACACACACACACAATGAGCAGTTCTTC	CASSPRRATHTHNEQFF
TRBV9	14	-	TRBD1	TRBJ2-3	TGTGCCAGCAGCGTCACAGGGGGCGGAGATACGCAGTATTTT	CASSVTGGGDTQYF
TRBV4-2	15	-	TRBD1	TRBJ1-4	TGTGCCAGCAGCTCGGCGACAGGGATGAATGAAAAACTGTTTTTT	CASSSATGMNEKLFF
TRBV9	16	-	-	TRBJ2-7	TGTGCCAGCAGCGTAGCCCCGACAGGTACATCCTACGAGCAGTACTTC	CASSVAPTGTSYEQYF
TRBV27	14	-	TRBD2	TRBJ2-2	TGTGCCAGCAGTCGGACTAGCGGGTGGGGGGAGCTGTTTTTT	CASSRTSGWGELFF
TRBV5-6	11	-	-	TRBJ2-5	TGTGCCAGCAGCTTGTCGGGGACCCAGTACTTC	CASSLSGTQYF
TRBV4-1	15	-	TRBD1	TRBJ1-6	TGCGCCAGCAGCCAAGAGGACAGGGGGAATTCACCCCTCCACTTT	CASSQEDRGNSPLHF
TRBV6-6	15	-	-	TRBJ1-6	TGTGCCAGCAGTTTTCAAACAGGAGGCGATTCACCCCTCCACTTT	CASSFQTGGDSPLHF
TRBV3-1/TRBV3-2	14	-	TRBD1	TRBJ2-7	TGTGCCAGCAGCCAGGATGACAGGGCCTACGAGCAGTACTTC	CASSQDDRAYEQYF